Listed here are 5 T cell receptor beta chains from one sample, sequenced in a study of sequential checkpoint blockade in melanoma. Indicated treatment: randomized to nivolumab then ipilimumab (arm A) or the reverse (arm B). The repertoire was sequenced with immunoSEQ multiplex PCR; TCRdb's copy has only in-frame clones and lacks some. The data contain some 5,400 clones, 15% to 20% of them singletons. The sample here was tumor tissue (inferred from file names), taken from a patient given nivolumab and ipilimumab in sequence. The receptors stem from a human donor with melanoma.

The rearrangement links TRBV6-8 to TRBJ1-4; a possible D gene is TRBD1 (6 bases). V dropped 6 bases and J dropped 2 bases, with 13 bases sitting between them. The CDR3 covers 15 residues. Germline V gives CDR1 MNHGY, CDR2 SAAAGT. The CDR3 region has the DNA TGTGCCAGCAGGGAAATACAGGGTACTAATGAAAAACTGTTTTTT. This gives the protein CASREIQGTNEKLFF.

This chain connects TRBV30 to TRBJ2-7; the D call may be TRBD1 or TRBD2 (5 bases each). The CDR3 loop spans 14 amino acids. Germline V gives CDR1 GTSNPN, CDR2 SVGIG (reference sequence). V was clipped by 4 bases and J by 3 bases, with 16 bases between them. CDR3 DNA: TGTGCCTGGAACGCCGGGACGGGCGACTACGAGCAGTACTTC. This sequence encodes CAWNAGTGDYEQYF.

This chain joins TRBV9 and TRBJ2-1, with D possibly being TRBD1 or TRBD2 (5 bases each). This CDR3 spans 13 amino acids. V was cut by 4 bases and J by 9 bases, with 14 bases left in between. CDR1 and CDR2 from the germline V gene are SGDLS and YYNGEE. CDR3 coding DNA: TGTGCCAGCAGCCTAGGGACCACCGGTGAGCAGTTCTTC. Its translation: CASSLGTTGEQFF.

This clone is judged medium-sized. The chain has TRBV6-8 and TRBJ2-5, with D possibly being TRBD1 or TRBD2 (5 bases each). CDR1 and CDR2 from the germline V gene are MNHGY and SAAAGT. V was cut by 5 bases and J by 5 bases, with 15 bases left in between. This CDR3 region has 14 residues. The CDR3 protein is CASSPEGPGETQYF. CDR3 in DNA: TGTGCCAGCAGTCCAGAGGGACCAGGGGAGACCCAGTACTTC.

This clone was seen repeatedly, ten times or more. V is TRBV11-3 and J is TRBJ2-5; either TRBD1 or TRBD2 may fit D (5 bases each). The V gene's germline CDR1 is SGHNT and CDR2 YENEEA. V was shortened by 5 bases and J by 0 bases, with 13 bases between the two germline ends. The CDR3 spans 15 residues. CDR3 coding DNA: TGTGCCAGCAGCAGGGGCGGGTCTTACCAAGAGACCCAGTACTTC. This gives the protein CASSRGGSYQETQYF.